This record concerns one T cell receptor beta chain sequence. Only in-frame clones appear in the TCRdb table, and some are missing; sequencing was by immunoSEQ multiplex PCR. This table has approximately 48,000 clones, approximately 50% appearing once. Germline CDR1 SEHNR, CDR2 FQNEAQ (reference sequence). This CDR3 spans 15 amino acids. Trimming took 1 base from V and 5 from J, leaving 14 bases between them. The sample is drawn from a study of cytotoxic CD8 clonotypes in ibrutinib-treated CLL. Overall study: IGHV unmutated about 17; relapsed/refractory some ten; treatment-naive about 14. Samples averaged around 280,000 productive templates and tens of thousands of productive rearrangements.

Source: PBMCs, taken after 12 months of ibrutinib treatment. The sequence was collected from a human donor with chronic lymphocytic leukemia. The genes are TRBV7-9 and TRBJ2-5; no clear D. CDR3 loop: CASSLVIRGRETQYF. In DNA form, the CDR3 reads TGTGCCAGCAGCTTAGTTATCCGAGGTCGGGAGACCCAGTACTTC.